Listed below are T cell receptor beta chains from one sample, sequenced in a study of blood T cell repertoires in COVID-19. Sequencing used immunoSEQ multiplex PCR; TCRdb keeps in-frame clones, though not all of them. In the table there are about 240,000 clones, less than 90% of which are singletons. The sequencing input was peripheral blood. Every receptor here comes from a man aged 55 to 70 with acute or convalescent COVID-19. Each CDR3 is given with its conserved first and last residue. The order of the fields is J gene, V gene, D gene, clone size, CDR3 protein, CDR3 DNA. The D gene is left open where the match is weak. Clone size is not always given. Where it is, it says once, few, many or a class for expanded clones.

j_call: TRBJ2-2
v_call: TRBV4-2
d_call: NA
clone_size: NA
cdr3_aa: CASSILAENTGELFF
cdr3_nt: TGTGCCAGCAGTATCCTAGCCGAGAACACCGGGGAGCTGTTTTTT

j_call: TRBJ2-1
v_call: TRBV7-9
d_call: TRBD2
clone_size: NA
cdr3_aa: CASSQGLAGYNEQFF
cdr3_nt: TGTGCCAGCAGTCAAGGACTAGCGGGATACAATGAGCAGTTCTTC

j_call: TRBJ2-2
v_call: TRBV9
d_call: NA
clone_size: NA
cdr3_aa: CASSATMTGELFF
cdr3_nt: TGTGCCAGCAGCGCAACAATGACCGGGGAGCTGTTTTTT

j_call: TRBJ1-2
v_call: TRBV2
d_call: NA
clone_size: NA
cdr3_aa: CASSEDGGGRDYGYTF
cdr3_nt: TGTGCCAGCAGTGAAGATGGGGGGGGCAGGGACTATGGCTACACCTTC

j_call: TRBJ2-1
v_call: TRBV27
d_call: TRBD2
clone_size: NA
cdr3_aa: CASSLGFAGGVEQFF
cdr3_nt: TGTGCCAGCAGTTTAGGCTTCGCGGGAGGGGTTGAGCAGTTCTTC

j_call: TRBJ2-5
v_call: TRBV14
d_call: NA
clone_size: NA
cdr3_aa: CASSQAETRGQETQYF
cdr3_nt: TGTGCCAGCAGCCAAGCCGAGACAAGGGGACAAGAGACCCAGTACTTC

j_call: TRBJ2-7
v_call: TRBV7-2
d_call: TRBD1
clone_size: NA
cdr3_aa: CASSSTGEYYEQYF
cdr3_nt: TGTGCCAGCAGCTCGACAGGGGAGTACTACGAGCAGTACTTC

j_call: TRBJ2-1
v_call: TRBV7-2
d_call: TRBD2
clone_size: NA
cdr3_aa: CASSIAGGEHNEQFF
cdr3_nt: TGTGCCAGCAGCATAGCGGGAGGGGAACACAATGAGCAGTTCTTC

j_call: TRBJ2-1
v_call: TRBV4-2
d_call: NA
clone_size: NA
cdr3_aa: CASSRPDSYNEQFF
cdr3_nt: TGTGCCAGCAGCCGTCCGGACAGTTACAATGAGCAGTTCTTC

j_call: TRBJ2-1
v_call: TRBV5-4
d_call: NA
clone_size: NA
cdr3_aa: CASTQYNEQFF
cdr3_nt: TGTGCCAGCACCCAATACAATGAGCAGTTCTTC

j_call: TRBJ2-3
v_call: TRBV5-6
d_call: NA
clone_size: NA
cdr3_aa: CASSFGTASSDTQYF
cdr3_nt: TGTGCCAGCAGCTTCGGGACTGCCTCCTCCGATACGCAGTATTTT

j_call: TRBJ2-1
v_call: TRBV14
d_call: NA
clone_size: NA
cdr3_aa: CASSQAARPLVNEQFF
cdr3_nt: TGTGCCAGCAGCCAAGCGGCCAGGCCCTTGGTCAATGAGCAGTTCTTC

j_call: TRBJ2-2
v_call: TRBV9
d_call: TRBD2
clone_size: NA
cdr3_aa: CASSPRLAANTGELFF
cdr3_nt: TGTGCCAGCAGCCCCCGGCTAGCGGCGAACACCGGGGAGCTGTTTTTT

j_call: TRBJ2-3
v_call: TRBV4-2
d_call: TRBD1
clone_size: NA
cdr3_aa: CASSQEVNRGSADTQYF
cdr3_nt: TGTGCCAGCAGCCAAGAGGTTAACAGGGGTTCTGCAGATACGCAGTATTTT

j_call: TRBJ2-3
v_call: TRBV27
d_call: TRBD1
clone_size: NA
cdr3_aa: CASRRQGVKDTQYF
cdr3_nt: TGTGCCAGCAGAAGACAGGGGGTGAAAGATACGCAGTATTTT

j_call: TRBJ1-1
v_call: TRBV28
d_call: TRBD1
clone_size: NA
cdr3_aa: CASSPGQVNTEAFF
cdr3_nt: TGTGCCAGCAGCCCGGGACAGGTGAACACTGAAGCTTTCTTT

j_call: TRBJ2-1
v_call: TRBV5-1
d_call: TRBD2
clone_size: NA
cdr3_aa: CASSPILAGGYFEQFF
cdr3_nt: TGCGCCAGCAGCCCGATCCTAGCGGGAGGCTACTTTGAGCAGTTCTTC

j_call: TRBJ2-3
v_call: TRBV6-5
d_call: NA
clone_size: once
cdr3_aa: CASSTSQGTPDTQYF
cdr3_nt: TGTGCCAGCAGCACCTCTCAGGGGACCCCGGATACGCAGTATTTT

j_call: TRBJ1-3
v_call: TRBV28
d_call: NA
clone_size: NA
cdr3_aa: CASLLSGSGNTIYF
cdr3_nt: TGTGCCAGCCTCCTTTCGGGCTCTGGAAACACCATATATTTT

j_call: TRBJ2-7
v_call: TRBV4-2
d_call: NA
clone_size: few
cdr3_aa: CASSSSGATYEQYF
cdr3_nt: TGTGCCAGCAGCTCGTCTGGGGCGACCTACGAGCAGTACTTC

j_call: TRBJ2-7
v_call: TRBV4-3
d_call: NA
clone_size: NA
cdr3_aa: CASSRGTTYEQYF
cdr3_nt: TGCGCCAGCAGCCGCGGTACCACCTACGAGCAGTACTTC

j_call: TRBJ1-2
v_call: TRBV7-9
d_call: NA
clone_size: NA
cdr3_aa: CASSLADSSYGYTF
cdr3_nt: TGTGCCAGCAGCTTAGCCGACAGCTCCTATGGCTACACCTTC

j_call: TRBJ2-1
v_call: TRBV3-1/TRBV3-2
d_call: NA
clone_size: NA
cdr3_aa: CASSQDRGSSYNEQFF
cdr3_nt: TGTGCCAGCAGCCAAGATCGGGGGAGCTCCTACAATGAGCAGTTCTTC

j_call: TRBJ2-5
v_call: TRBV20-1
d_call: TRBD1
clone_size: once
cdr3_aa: CSASSGQGVKYQETQYF
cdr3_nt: TGCAGTGCTAGTTCGGGACAGGGGGTGAAGTACCAAGAGACCCAGTACTTC